These 28 T cell receptor beta chains came from one sample sequenced in a study of blood T cell repertoires in COVID-19. Method: immunoSEQ multiplex PCR; TCRdb's copy keeps in-frame clones and lacks some. The sample lists 100,000 or so clones, 65% to 75% occurring once. Sequencing used peripheral blood. These receptors were taken from a man aged 80 or over with acute or convalescent COVID-19.

This clone has more than one count but fewer than ten. Other DNA sequences from this sample encode an identical CDR3 as well. J is TRBJ2-2 and V is TRBV6-4, with D possibly being TRBD1 (7 bases). From germline, CDR1 is MRHNA and CDR2 SNTAGT. V lost 4 bases, J lost 8 bases, and 14 bases lay in between. CDR3 length: 14 amino acids. CDR3 sequence: CASSVLQGTGELFF. CDR3 nucleotide sequence: TGTGCCAGCAGTGTTTTACAGGGGACTGGGGAGCTGTTTTTT.

The chain couples TRBV27 to TRBJ1-2, with D possibly matching TRBD1 (5 bases). Trimming left V 2 bases short and J 6 bases short, with 13 bases between. Germline V gives CDR1 MNHEY, CDR2 SMNVEV (reference sequence). The CDR3 has 14 amino acids. CDR3 coding DNA: TGTGCCAGCAGTTTAGGCAGGGCCTCCGATGGCTACACCTTC. Translated: CASSLGRASDGYTF.

CDR3 bases: TGTGCCAGCTCTGTTGGACAGGCCTGGGGGGAGCTGTTTTTT. Its translation: CASSVGQAWGELFF. The chain has TRBV18 and TRBJ2-2; the match to TRBD1 covers 7 bases. V trimming: 6 bases; J trimming: 8 bases; junction bases outside the gene matches: 9. This CDR3 spans 14 amino acids. Germline V gene data show CDR1 as KGHSH and CDR2 as LQKENI.

The chain employs TRBV6-5 and TRBJ1-6; 10 bases are shared with TRBD1. CDR1 is MNHEY, CDR2 SVGAGI, per germline. This CDR3 spans 15 amino acids. The V segment lost 8 bases and the J segment 9 bases; nucleotides outside the gene matches: 10. In DNA, the CDR3 is TGTGCCAGCCTAAGGGACAGGGGAACGGGTTCACCCCTCCACTTT. It is translated as CASLRDRGTGSPLHF.

V and J are TRBV7-2 and TRBJ2-2, with D perhaps matching TRBD2 (5 bases). Looked up from germline, CDR1 is SGHTA and CDR2 is FQGNSA. The CDR3 totals 15 residues. V lost 1 base, J lost 5 bases, and 11 bases lay in between. The CDR3 DNA follows: TGTGCCAGCAGCTTAGAGGCGGGTCGGACCGGGGAGCTGTTTTTT. It yields the protein CASSLEAGRTGELFF.

This chain connects TRBV29-1 to TRBJ2-1; no reliable D call. Germline assignment: CDR1 SQVTM and CDR2 ANQGSEA. V was pared by 5 bases and J by 0 bases, with 8 bases between. The CDR3 covers 13 residues. CDR3 sequence (DNA): TGCAGCGTTATGGCAGTCTCCTACAATGAGCAGTTCTTC. It specifies CSVMAVSYNEQFF.

The sample holds one count of this clone. The J gene is TRBJ2-7, the V gene TRBV3-1 (or the pseudogene TRBV3-2); D gene unclear. The V end was cut by 1 base, the J end by 3 bases, with 13 bases between. The germline CDR1 and CDR2 sequences are LGHDT and YNNKEL (reference sequence). The CDR3 loop spans 15 amino acids. The CDR3 sequence: CASSQGLYPLYEQYF. Here the CDR3 DNA reads TGTGCCAGCAGCCAAGGCCTCTACCCCCTCTACGAGCAGTACTTC.

There are a few counts of this clone. V and J are TRBV6-2 or TRBV6-3 and TRBJ2-1; D is perhaps TRBD1 (5 bases). V dropped 2 bases and J dropped 0 bases, with 8 bases sitting between them. Germline V gene sequence: CDR1 MNHEY, CDR2 SVGEGT. There are 15 residues in the CDR3. The CDR3 sequence is CASSYGASSYNEQFF. The CDR3, as DNA: TGTGCCAGCAGTTACGGGGCGAGCTCCTACAATGAGCAGTTCTTC.

As for this clone: The same CDR3 is also encoded by other DNA sequences in this sample. The chain employs TRBV5-1 and TRBJ1-6; tentatively, D is TRBD1 (5 bases). Trimming removed 3 bases from V and 7 bases from J, with 11 bases in between. Germline CDR1 reads SGHRS; CDR2 reads YFSETQ. The length of the CDR3 is 14 residues. Here the CDR3 reads CASSSGTVNSPLHF. The DNA of the CDR3 is TGCGCCAGCAGCTCCGGGACTGTCAATTCACCCCTCCACTTT.

This clone was seen once. The CDR3 DNA is TGTGCCACCGCCCGAGCGGGAGGACGAGACGAGCAGTACTTC. As protein: CATARAGGRDEQYF. This chain links TRBV24-1 with TRBJ2-7, with 9 bases aligning to TRBD2. The CDR3 has 14 residues. From germline, CDR1 is KGHDR and CDR2 SFDVKD. The V segment lost 9 bases and the J segment 5 bases; nucleotides outside the gene matches: 10.

The chain recombines TRBV6-1 with TRBJ1-5; weak D call: TRBD1 (6 bases). Germline V gene data show CDR1 as MNHNS and CDR2 as SASEGT. This CDR3 contains 15 residues. V was trimmed by 2 bases and J by 2 bases, leaving 10 bases between them. The CDR3 DNA sequence: TGTGCCAGCAGTGAATCGGCAGGGGGCAATCAGCCCCAGCATTTT. Translated, it gives CASSESAGGNQPQHF.

This chain connects TRBV28 to TRBJ1-1; 7 bases map to TRBD1. The V segment lost 5 bases and the J segment 8 bases; nucleotides outside the gene matches: 8. Germline CDR1 and CDR2: MDHEN and SYDVKM. There are 13 residues in the CDR3. In DNA, the CDR3 is TGTGCCAGCAGTCGACAGGGCCCACCCGAAGCTTTCTTT. Its translation is CASSRQGPPEAFF.

This chain links TRBV6-5 with TRBJ1-1; 8 nucleotides agree with TRBD1. After removal of 0 bases from V and 5 bases from J, the junction contained 8 bases not matched to a gene. The CDR3 length is 16 residues. Looked up from germline, CDR1 is MNHEY and CDR2 is SVGAGI. Here the CDR3 DNA reads TGTGCCAGCAGTTACTCCCCGGCAGGGGGCTTGACTGAAGCTTTCTTT. Protein sequence: CASSYSPAGGLTEAFF.

The chain carries TRBV9 and TRBJ2-2; a possible D gene is TRBD1 (6 bases). V dropped 3 bases and J dropped 7 bases, with 10 bases sitting between them. CDR3 length: 13 residues. Looked up from germline, CDR1 is SGDLS and CDR2 is YYNGEE. CDR3 bases: TGTGCCAGCAGCGAAACAGGGATCGGGGAGCTGTTTTTT. The encoded protein is CASSETGIGELFF.

The gene calls are TRBV29-1 and TRBJ2-2, with a tentative D call TRBD1 (5 bases). This CDR3 is 14 amino acids long. V lost 6 bases and J lost 1, with 12 bases in between. Germline assignment: CDR1 SQVTM and CDR2 ANQGSEA. CDR3 sequence (DNA): TGCAGCGTGCAGGGCTCAGTGAACACCGGGGAGCTGTTTTTT. As protein: CSVQGSVNTGELFF.

The chain has TRBV15 and TRBJ2-3; D perhaps matches TRBD1 (5 bases). The CDR3 consists of 15 residues. V dropped 5 bases and J dropped 4 bases, with 16 bases sitting between them. CDR1 is LNHNV, CDR2 YYDKDF, per germline (reference sequence). In DNA, the CDR3 is TGTGCCACCAGCGTCACCGCAGGGTACGCAGATACGCAGTATTTT. Its translation: CATSVTAGYADTQYF.

Concerning this clone itself: This CDR3 is also generated by other DNA sequences in the sample. The rearrangement uses TRBV19 and TRBJ1-1, with TRBD1 as a possible D gene (5 bases). The CDR3 is 14 amino acids. The V gene's germline CDR1 is LNHDA and CDR2 SQIVND (reference sequence). With 2 bases removed from V and 1 base from J, the gap between germline ends came to 8 bases. The CDR3 reads CASSIRGKNTEAFF. As DNA, the CDR3 is TGTGCCAGTAGTATAAGGGGAAAGAACACTGAAGCTTTCTTT.

This clone came up a few times. V usage is TRBV6-2 or TRBV6-3 and J usage is TRBJ2-2; 10 nucleotides align to TRBD2. Germline V lookup: CDR1 MNHEY, CDR2 SVGEGT. This CDR3 has 15 amino acids. After removal of 5 bases from V and 8 bases from J, the junction contained 8 bases not matched to a gene. The CDR3: CASSKPGLASGELFF. Here the CDR3 DNA reads TGTGCCAGCAGTAAACCGGGACTAGCGAGTGGGGAGCTGTTTTTT.

This clone was detected a few times. The J gene is TRBJ1-1, the V gene TRBV7-2; 7 bases line up with TRBD1. CDR1 and CDR2 (germline): SGHTA, FQGNSA. The CDR3 consists of 17 residues. V shed 5 bases and J 0 bases; nucleotides not matched to a gene: 12. The CDR3 nucleotides are TGTGCCAGCAGCCCAACACAGGGGCCCCTCATGAACACTGAAGCTTTCTTT. The encoded protein is CASSPTQGPLMNTEAFF.

This clone was detected a few times. The chain combines TRBV12-3 or TRBV12-4 with TRBJ2-1; D is uncertain. V lost 3 bases, J lost 8 bases, and 8 bases lay in between. This CDR3 comprises 12 residues. In nucleotides, the CDR3 is TGTGCCAGCAGTTTCCGACGGGATGAGCAGTTCTTC. Its protein product is CASSFRRDEQFF.

The chain is built from TRBV28 and TRBJ2-7; D is perhaps TRBD2 (6 bases). Trimming shortened V by 3 bases and J by 4 bases, and 10 bases separated the two germline ends. Germline CDR1 and CDR2: MDHEN and SYDVKM. CDR3 size: 13 residues. The CDR3 is CASSLEGLYEQYF. CDR3 sequence (DNA): TGTGCCAGCAGTTTGGAGGGGTTATACGAGCAGTACTTC.

CDR3 residues: CASSKEGFPTGHGYTF. As DNA, the CDR3 is TGTGCCAGCAGCAAGGAGGGGTTCCCGACGGGGCATGGCTACACCTTC. J is TRBJ1-2 and V is TRBV21-1. TRBV21-1 is deemed a pseudogene. The CDR3 extends over 16 amino acids.

The chain couples TRBV7-2 to TRBJ2-7; 14 bases agree with TRBD2. The V segment lost 5 bases and the J segment 4 bases; nucleotides outside the gene matches: 4. Germline-derived CDR1 and CDR2 are SGHTA and FQGNSA. The CDR3 length is 15 residues. The CDR3 here is CASSPGTSGSYEQYF. DNA of the CDR3: TGTGCCAGCAGCCCAGGGACTAGCGGGAGTTACGAGCAGTACTTC.

V usage is TRBV27 and J usage is TRBJ1-2, with D possibly matching TRBD1 (5 bases). Germline CDR1 reads MNHEY; CDR2 reads SMNVEV (reference sequence). V lost 6 bases to trimming and J lost 4 bases, with 24 bases between them. The CDR3 contains 17 residues. CDR3 sequence: CASSLSPGGNRGYGYTF. CDR3 bases: TGTGCCAGCAGCCTGTCCCCGGGGGGGAACCGGGGCTATGGCTACACCTTC.

The chain uses TRBV11-3 and TRBJ2-5; D is perhaps TRBD2 (7 bases). This CDR3 region has 14 residues. V was cut by 3 bases and J by 2 bases, with 10 bases left in between. Germline V gives CDR1 SGHNT, CDR2 YENEEA. The CDR3 DNA sequence: TGTGCCAGCAGCTTTGGGGGGGCTCAAGAGACCCAGTACTTC. It codes for CASSFGGAQETQYF.

The chain has TRBV28 and TRBJ2-5; TRBD1 might be the D (6 bases). Trimming shortened V by 7 bases and J by 5 bases, and 20 bases separated the two germline ends. This CDR3 has 15 amino acids. Per the germline V gene, CDR1 is MDHEN and CDR2 is SYDVKM. CDR3 sequence reads: CASTSSRGGFETQYF. The CDR3 nucleotides are TGTGCCAGCACCTCCAGCAGGGGCGGGTTCGAGACCCAGTACTTC.

This clone has a handful of counts. The V gene is TRBV2, the J gene TRBJ1-6; weak D call: TRBD1 (6 bases). Germline-derived CDR1 and CDR2 are SNHLY and FYNNEI. V was pared by 7 bases and J by 5 bases, with 15 bases between. The CDR3 spans 15 residues. CDR3 in amino acids: CASNSGHTDNSPLHF. The DNA of the CDR3 is TGTGCCAGCAATTCGGGACATACTGATAATTCACCCCTCCACTTT.

The chain uses TRBV27 and TRBJ1-5; tentatively, D is TRBD1 (6 bases). The V and J ends lost 6 bases and 2 bases respectively, with 11 bases between them. Germline CDR1 and CDR2: MNHEY and SMNVEV (reference sequence). The CDR3 runs 14 residues. CDR3 in amino acids: CASSPRQGNQPQHF. For the CDR3, the DNA is TGTGCCAGCAGCCCTAGACAGGGCAATCAGCCCCAGCATTTT.